This T cell receptor beta chain was recovered during a study of T cells in Graves' hyperthyroidism and ophthalmopathy. The TCR beta CDR3 regions underwent amplification using RNA transcripts as the source. TCR CDR3 regions were first amplified by RT-PCR with HTBI primers. TCRdb re-derived calls from the multiplex PCR reads in MiXCR, one entry per CDR3 protein. The repertoire has around 600,000 distinct CDR3 sequences, more than 13% of them found once; the top ten carry 6.5% to 9%. There are a few counts of this clonotype. The CDR3 length is 14 residues. Germline V lookup: CDR1 DFQATT, CDR2 SNEGSKA (reference sequence). V lost 5 bases and J lost 4, with 17 bases in between.

This rearrangement joins TRBV20-1 to TRBJ1-1, with D perhaps matching TRBD1 (5 bases). Sequencing was carried out using blood. The TCR originated in a woman aged 18-35 years with Graves' ophthalmopathy. The CDR3 is CSAGGTAGLTEAFF. CDR3 in DNA: TGCAGTGCTGGAGGGACTGCTGGGCTCACTGAAGCTTTCTTT.